This record concerns one T cell receptor (beta chain) sequence. Other DNA sequences in this specimen translate into the identical CDR3. This sample was included in a study of blood T cell repertoires in COVID-19. Study background: Sites in the United States, Italy and Spain provided acute and convalescent COVID-19 samples. T cells, B-cell-depleted T cells, or PBMCs supplied cDNA or gDNA.

Using immunoSEQ multiplex PCR, the repertoire was profiled, and TCRdb retains in-frame clones only, with some absent. The sample yields about 110,000 clones, around 74% seen once. Germline V lookup: CDR1 SGHAT, CDR2 FQNNGV. Trimming stripped 0 bases from V and 7 bases from J, with 15 bases between. The CDR3 totals 15 residues. Input material: peripheral blood. This chain links TRBV11-2 with TRBJ1-1; D is unresolved. This sequence originates from a woman aged 55 to 70 with acute or convalescent COVID-19. This CDR3 is CASSLDLGGNGEAFF. For the CDR3, the DNA is TGTGCCAGCAGCTTAGATTTAGGAGGGAACGGTGAAGCTTTCTTT.